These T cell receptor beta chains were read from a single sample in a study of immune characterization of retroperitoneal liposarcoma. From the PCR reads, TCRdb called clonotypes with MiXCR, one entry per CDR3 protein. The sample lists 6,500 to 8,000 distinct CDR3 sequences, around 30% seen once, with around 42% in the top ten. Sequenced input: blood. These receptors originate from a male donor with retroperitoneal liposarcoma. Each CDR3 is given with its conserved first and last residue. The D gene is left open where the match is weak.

CASSVVGAGGGHEQYF,TRBD2,TRBV6-5
CASSLAGAYNQPQHF,.,TRBV7-2
CASSFIGGLSSYNEQFF,.,TRBV5-6
CASSTSEDTQYF,.,TRBV5-1
CASSSKRSDSYNEQFF,.,TRBV7-1
CASSVQSSDFSEAFF,.,TRBV6-1
CASSIDLTASTIYF,.,TRBV19
CASSPGTYHEQFF,.,TRBV7-3
CASSRDTSEAFF,.,TRBV12-3/TRBV12-4
CASRRGTSSYEQYF,TRBD2,TRBV6-1
CASSQKGAGVSTDTQYF,TRBD2,TRBV3-1
CASSSTRTGHYEQYF,TRBD1,TRBV7-9
CASSLVVEEKLFF,.,TRBV11-2
CASSSRTGGTDTQYF,.,TRBV14
CASKGGNNEQFF,TRBD2,TRBV10-1
CAWSPPDRGLQPQHF,TRBD1,TRBV30
CASSLRTSGRYNEQFF,TRBD2,TRBV7-6
CASRDREAETQYF,TRBD1,TRBV6-1
CASNRDRVVSYNSPLHF,TRBD1,TRBV6-1
CASSGLGQGVHEQYF,TRBD1,TRBV7-2
CASSALAQNTGELFF,.,TRBV6-1
CASKDGGRGEQYF,TRBD2,TRBV6-1
CASSQALAGLDDEQYF,TRBD2,TRBV4-1
CASSLPGTSGSSTEETQYF,TRBD2,TRBV7-8
CASRGPYADTQYF,.,TRBV6-1
CASSLDHTGNTIYF,.,TRBV11-3
CASSFLVIGELFF,.,TRBV12-3/TRBV12-4
CASSLDVLAGEGIGYNEQFF,TRBD2,TRBV5-1
CASSDSGGSYEQYF,.,TRBV6-4
CASSQDWDRGSGNTIYF,TRBD1,TRBV4-1
CASSAGRTGDNSPLHF,TRBD1,TRBV6-1
CASSLPGTQNTEAFF,.,TRBV6-6
CASSYDGGNTGELFF,.,TRBV6-5
CASSGLVVNEQYF,.,TRBV9
CASSLSRLAGAGETQYF,TRBD2,TRBV11-3
CASSRTDYYEQYF,.,TRBV6-1
CASGAGGRDTEAFF,.,TRBV12-5
CASSFSSGSSGELFF,TRBD2,TRBV12-3/TRBV12-4
CASSPPGQDSYGYTF,TRBD1,TRBV18
CASSSGQFTDTQYF,TRBD1,TRBV6-5
CASSTGLAGGDRYNEQFF,TRBD2,TRBV3-1
CASSAGTGAYGYTF,TRBD1,TRBV25-1
CASSSGNEQFF,.,TRBV7-6
CASSELTGGEKLFF,TRBD1,TRBV25-1
CASSLVGPTGADGYTF,TRBD1,TRBV7-8
CASSQVLVDTQYF,.,TRBV4-2
CASSSQPGPGSDQPQHF,.,TRBV12-3/TRBV12-4
CASSQDPVYTEAFF,.,TRBV4-1
CASSLNLGGETQYF,.,TRBV6-1
CASSYSFRGGKAFF,.,TRBV6-6
CASSLQGVNEKLFF,TRBD1,TRBV6-5
CASSSDRGLYEQYF,TRBD1,TRBV6-1
CASSLWQGVFFSEAFF,TRBD1,TRBV5-6
CASVENSNQPQHF,.,TRBV2
CASSYGQGGNEQYF,.,TRBV6-6
CASSLGGQGETQYF,TRBD1,TRBV5-1
CASSELTGANTEAFF,TRBD1,TRBV6-1